This TCR beta chain came from a study of T cell responses to AZD1222 COVID-19 vaccine. Sequencing used immunoSEQ multiplex PCR; TCRdb keeps in-frame clones, though not all of them. This repertoire shows 140,000 to 150,000 clones, nearly 95% found once; its top ten account for 5% to 5.5%. This TCR came from an adult in good health. Sequences were derived from peripheral blood, sampled on day 0 of AZD1222 vaccination.

The CDR3 bases are TGTGCCACCCCGCGGGCAGGGTCGGCCGGGGAGCTGTTTTTT. It specifies CATPRAGSAGELFF. V is TRBV19 and J is TRBJ2-2; either TRBD1 or TRBD2 may fit D (5 bases each). V lost 10 bases and J 6 bases, leaving 18 bases between the germline ends. Germline-derived CDR1 and CDR2 are LNHDA and SQIVND (reference sequence). The CDR3 totals 14 residues.